These 3 T cell receptor beta chains originate from one sample sequenced in a study of T cell responses to AZD1222 COVID-19 vaccine (dated by TCRdb to the early 2020s). The time point label here, explained by the study, means: about 28 days (+/-7) after the second vaccine dose. The library was obtained by the immunoSEQ multiplex PCR assay. TCRdb provides this immuneACCESS table in a form limited to in-frame rearrangements. Some clones are lacking; in checked studies, under half of them reflect an unresolved V gene, and why the rest are absent is not known. The sample includes roughly 54,000 clones, with around 89% observed a single time. Jointly, the top ten make up about 15% of the sample. This specimen was peripheral blood, taken 28 days after the second AZD1222 dose. The receptor set was obtained from an adult who received the AZD1222 COVID-19 vaccine.

On this clone itself: Additional DNA sequences in this sample encode the identical CDR3. V usage is TRBV2 and J usage is TRBJ1-5; 9 nucleotides line up with TRBD1. There are 14 residues in the CDR3. Germline CDR1 SNHLY, CDR2 FYNNEI. V gave up 4 bases and J gave up 2 bases; unmatched junction bases: 0. CDR3 amino acids: CASSGTGGNQPQHF. CDR3 DNA sequence: TGTGCCAGCAGTGGGACAGGGGGCAATCAGCCCCAGCATTTT. The whole variable domain, remainder taken from reference TRBV2 and TRBJ1-5, is EPEVTQTPSHQVTQMGQEVILRCVPISNHLYFYWYRQILGQKVEFLVSFYNNEISEKSEIFDDQFSVERPDGSNFTLKIRSTKLEDSAMYFCASSGTGGNQPQHFGDGTRLSIL.

The chain links TRBV7-9 to TRBJ2-7; 7 bases fit TRBD1. V dropped 9 bases and J dropped 2; count of bases not matched to a gene: 4. Per germline, CDR1 SEHNR and CDR2 FQNEAQ (reference sequence). CDR3 length: 12 amino acids. The CDR3, as DNA: TGTGCCAGTCGACAGGGTACCTACGAGCAGTACTTC. Its translation is CASRQGTYEQYF.

The J gene is TRBJ2-2, the V gene TRBV7-9, with D possibly TRBD1 on 5 matching bases. Germline CDR1 is SEHNR and CDR2 is FQNEAQ (reference sequence). Trimming cost V 0 bases and J 5 bases, with 7 bases left between them. CDR3 size: 14 residues. CDR3 region: CASSLAGVTGELFF. The CDR3 DNA reads as TGTGCCAGCAGCTTAGCAGGGGTGACCGGGGAGCTGTTTTTT.